This entry lists 25 T cell receptor beta chains sequenced from one sample in a study of T cell responses to AZD1222 COVID-19 vaccine. Sequencing was performed with immunoSEQ multiplex PCR; in TCRdb, only in-frame clones are kept and a portion is missing. The table includes 150,000 to 200,000 clones, 94% detected once. The material was peripheral blood, obtained 28 days after the second AZD1222 dose. These receptors came from an adult who received the AZD1222 COVID-19 vaccine.

The chain joins TRBV11-2 to TRBJ1-2; 7 nucleotides match TRBD1. The CDR3 has 13 residues. Germline-derived CDR1 and CDR2 are SGHAT and FQNNGV. V shed 3 bases and J 7 bases; nucleotides not matched to a gene: 5. CDR3 protein: CASSFDRVSGYTF. The CDR3 DNA reads as TGTGCCAGCAGCTTCGACAGGGTTAGTGGCTACACCTTC. Based on the CDR3 plus reference TRBV11-2 and TRBJ1-2, the full variable domain is EAGVAQSPRYKIIEKRQSVAFWCNPISGHATLYWYQQILGQGPKLLIQFQNNGVVDDSQLPKDRFSAERLKGVDSTLKIQPAKLEDSAVYLCASSFDRVSGYTFGSGTRLTVV.

The rearrangement uses TRBV1 and TRBJ1-2. TRBV1 is marked as a pseudogene. This CDR3 contains 10 residues. Written as DNA, the CDR3 is TGCACCAGAGTAGGTTATGGCTACACCTTC. This gives the protein CTRVGYGYTF.

The chain recombines TRBV5-1 with TRBJ2-7; 9 positions agree with TRBD1. After removal of 4 bases from V and 6 bases from J, the junction contained 8 bases not matched to a gene. Germline assignment: CDR1 SGHRS and CDR2 YFSETQ. The length of the CDR3 is 14 residues. The DNA of the CDR3 is TGCGCCAGCAGCCTTCAGACAGGGGGGGGCGAGCAGTACTTC. Protein sequence: CASSLQTGGGEQYF.

This rearrangement joins TRBV9 to TRBJ2-5; 8 bases map to TRBD2. V was pared by 3 bases and J by 2 bases, with 3 bases of the junction left unmatched. The CDR3 extends over 14 amino acids. The germline V gene has CDR1 SGDLS and CDR2 YYNGEE. CDR3 nucleotides: TGTGCCAGCAGCGGCCCGGGGGGGCAAGAGACCCAGTACTTC. Translation gives CASSGPGGQETQYF.

This clone was counted a single time. The V and J genes are TRBV18 and TRBJ1-3; D gene uncertain. This CDR3 spans 14 amino acids. Trimming stripped 4 bases from V and 2 bases from J, with 9 bases between. The V gene's germline CDR1 is KGHSH and CDR2 LQKENI. The CDR3 protein is CASSRMGPGNTIYF. The CDR3 bases are TGTGCCAGCTCACGGATGGGTCCTGGAAACACCATATATTTT.

The chain has TRBV18 and TRBJ1-1; tentatively, D is TRBD1 (5 bases). CDR1 and CDR2 from the germline V gene are KGHSH and LQKENI. V was trimmed by 5 bases and J by 1 base, leaving 11 bases between them. The CDR3 contains 14 residues. The CDR3 region has the DNA TGTGCCAGCTCAGTTTTGGGGGGGAACACTGAAGCTTTCTTT. Its protein is CASSVLGGNTEAFF.

The rearrangement uses TRBV5-8 and TRBJ2-2, with unresolved D. This CDR3 is built from 14 residues. The germline gives CDR1 SGHTS, CDR2 YDEGEE. The germline V and J ends were trimmed by 1 base and 4 bases, with 8 bases remaining between them. CDR3 residues: CASSLPRITGELFF. For the CDR3, the DNA is TGTGCCAGCAGCTTGCCACGGATCACCGGGGAGCTGTTTTTT. The full variable domain, with the rest looked up from reference TRBV5-8 and TRBJ2-2, is EAGVTQSPTHLIKTRGQQATLRCSPISGHTSVYWYQQALGLGLQFLLWYDEGEERNRGNFPPRFSGRQFPNYSSELNVNALELEDSALYLCASSLPRITGELFFGEGSRLTVL.

The CDR3 DNA reads as TGCGCCAGCAGCCCGGGACTAGCAGACTACAATGAGCAGTTCTTC. Translating gives CASSPGLADYNEQFF. This chain connects TRBV4-1 to TRBJ2-1; 9 positions agree with TRBD2. After removal of 4 bases from V and 3 bases from J, the junction contained 4 bases not matched to a gene. The CDR3 loop spans 15 amino acids. Germline loops: CDR1 MGHRA, CDR2 YSYEKL.

The chain employs TRBV3-1 (or the pseudogene TRBV3-2) and TRBJ1-3; perhaps TRBD1 as D (5 bases). The CDR3 sequence is 13 residues long. V was trimmed by 4 bases and J by 4 bases, leaving 8 bases between them. The germline V gene encodes CDR1 LGHDT and CDR2 YNNKEL (reference sequence). The CDR3 here is CASSLGTGNTIYF. The CDR3 DNA reads TGTGCCAGCAGCCTCGGGACCGGAAACACCATATATTTT.

The chain combines TRBV6-2 or TRBV6-3 with TRBJ1-5; 8 bases are shared with TRBD1. Germline CDR1 reads MNHEY; CDR2 reads SVGEGT. V gave up 6 bases and J gave up 8 bases; unmatched junction bases: 12. The CDR3 is made up of 15 amino acids. The CDR3 region is CASSSGEGQAKPQHF. The CDR3 DNA sequence: TGTGCCAGCAGCTCCGGAGAGGGACAGGCGAAGCCCCAGCATTTT.

This sequence joins TRBV5-1 and TRBJ2-7, with TRBD2 identical over 11 bases. The germline V gene has CDR1 SGHRS and CDR2 YFSETQ. The J segment lost 6 bases and the V segment lost 5 bases, leaving 10 bases of the junction unmatched. The CDR3 runs to 15 residues. CDR3 in DNA: TGCGCCAGCAGGCGGCTAGCGGGAGGTGGGGGCGAGCAGTACTTC. The encoded protein is CASRRLAGGGGEQYF.

Details on this clone: A junction end diverges from the germline sequence, so it may reflect a read error. V usage is TRBV19 and J usage is TRBJ2-7, with D possibly being TRBD2 (5 bases). The CDR3 has 12 amino acids. CDR1 and CDR2 (germline): LNHDA, SQIVND (reference sequence). CDR3 bases: TGCCCCATCACTAGGGTTTGGTACGAGCAGTACTTC. The encoded protein is CPITRVWYEQYF.

The V and J genes are TRBV6-2 or TRBV6-3 and TRBJ2-3; D ambiguous. Germline loops: CDR1 MNHEY, CDR2 SVGEGT. The CDR3 contains 14 residues. The ends were cut back, 3 bases at V and 4 bases at J, with 11 bases in the middle. CDR3 amino acids: CASSYSRWADTQYF. The CDR3 region has the DNA TGTGCCAGCAGTTATTCCCGGTGGGCAGATACGCAGTATTTT.

The chain couples TRBV30 to TRBJ1-1, with 7 bases lining up with TRBD1. The CDR3 covers 14 residues. Germline-derived CDR1 and CDR2 are GTSNPN and SVGIG (reference sequence). The junction had 9 bases not matched to a gene; V was cut back by 6 bases and J by 2 bases. The CDR3 protein is CACSSQGINTEAFF. As DNA, the CDR3 is TGTGCCTGTTCCTCACAGGGGATAAACACTGAAGCTTTCTTT.

This sequence joins TRBV13 and TRBJ2-5, with a weak D call TRBD1 (5 bases). The CDR3 extends over 14 amino acids. The germline gives CDR1 PRHDT, CDR2 FYEKMQ (reference sequence). V dropped 5 bases and J dropped 4 bases, with 14 bases sitting between them. This chain's CDR3 is CASSLRGGGETQYF. As DNA, the CDR3 is TGTGCCAGCAGCCTAAGGGGTGGTGGAGAGACCCAGTACTTC.

This chain uses TRBV4-3 with TRBJ1-2, with 12 bases that match TRBD1. The ends lost 5 bases at V and 8 bases at J; junction bases unmatched: 9. Germline loops: CDR1 LGHNA, CDR2 YSLEER. This CDR3 is built from 15 residues. For the CDR3, the DNA is TGCGCCAGCAGCTCAGGGACAGGGGGCGCGTTCGGCTACACCTTC. It is translated as CASSSGTGGAFGYTF.

The chain carries TRBV7-2 and TRBJ1-1; 7 bases match TRBD1. CDR1 SGHTA and CDR2 FQGNSA come from the germline V gene. V shed 5 bases and J 8 bases; nucleotides not matched to a gene: 11. The CDR3 is 14 amino acids. In DNA form, the CDR3 reads TGTGCCAGCAGCAAATCGACAGGGCTTCGAGAAGCTTTCTTT. Protein sequence: CASSKSTGLREAFF. Drawing the rest from reference TRBV7-2 and TRBJ1-1, the complete variable domain is GAGVSQSPSNKVTEKGKDVELRCDPISGHTALYWYRQSLGQGLEFLIYFQGNSAPDKSGLPSDRFSAERTGGSVSTLTIQRTQQEDSAVYLCASSKSTGLREAFFGQGTRLTVV.

The V call is TRBV4-1, the J call TRBJ2-1, with D unclear. Germline CDR1 reads MGHRA; CDR2 reads YSYEKL. This CDR3 spans 16 amino acids. Trimming took off 1 base at V and 0 bases at J, with 10 bases between the two ends. The CDR3 spells CASSQGSVSSYNEQFF. The CDR3, as DNA: TGCGCCAGCAGCCAAGGATCCGTCTCCTCCTACAATGAGCAGTTCTTC.

The V call is TRBV13, the J call TRBJ2-2; D is uncertain. The V gene's germline CDR1 is PRHDT and CDR2 FYEKMQ (reference sequence). The ends were cut back, 0 bases at V and 3 bases at J, with 5 bases in the middle. The CDR3 sequence is 14 residues long. The chain's CDR3 is CASSLGLYTGELFF. The CDR3 nucleotides are TGTGCCAGCAGCTTAGGACTGTACACCGGGGAGCTGTTTTTT.

The chain couples TRBV11-2 to TRBJ2-1; 9 positions agree with TRBD2. V trimming: 1 base; J trimming: 7 bases; junction bases outside the gene matches: 5. This CDR3 has 15 residues. CDR1 and CDR2 from the germline V gene are SGHAT and FQNNGV. The CDR3 protein is CASSLVAGDKNEQFF. CDR3 DNA: TGTGCCAGCAGCTTAGTAGCGGGAGACAAGAATGAGCAGTTCTTC.

V is TRBV5-4 and J is TRBJ2-3, with 13 nucleotides matching TRBD2. CDR1 is SGHNT, CDR2 YYREEE, per germline (reference sequence). The CDR3 extends over 16 amino acids. With 4 bases clipped from V and 1 base from J, the junction kept 3 bases outside the gene matches. CDR3 sequence: CASSPGTSGGTDTQYF. CDR3 DNA: TGTGCCAGCAGCCCGGGGACTAGCGGGGGCACAGATACGCAGTATTTT.

This clone turned up a few times. The gene calls are TRBV9 and TRBJ2-7; 7 positions match TRBD1. Germline V lookup: CDR1 SGDLS, CDR2 YYNGEE. Trimming cost V 3 bases and J 7 bases; bases outside gene matches: 13. The CDR3 has 15 amino acids. This chain's CDR3 is CASSAPGQHYGEQYF. The CDR3 coding sequence is TGTGCCAGCAGCGCACCGGGACAGCACTATGGGGAGCAGTACTTC.

J is TRBJ2-5 and V is TRBV5-6; D call uncertain. The V and J ends lost 0 bases and 4 bases respectively, with 7 bases between them. Germline V lookup: CDR1 SGHDT, CDR2 YYEEEE. This CDR3 has 13 residues. The CDR3 nucleotides are TGTGCCAGCAGCTTGGTATTTGGAGAGACCCAGTACTTC. This translates into CASSLVFGETQYF.

This sequence joins TRBV11-2 and TRBJ2-7, with 11 bases matching TRBD1. The CDR3 length is 15 residues. J lost 3 bases, V lost 3 bases, and 4 bases had no gene match. Germline V gene sequence: CDR1 SGHAT, CDR2 FQNNGV. This chain's CDR3 is CASSLHGTGGYEQYF. DNA for the CDR3: TGTGCCAGCAGCTTGCACGGGACAGGGGGCTACGAGCAGTACTTC.

The chain is built from TRBV19 and TRBJ1-5; D is undetermined. Trimming shortened V by 8 bases and J by 2 bases, and 13 bases separated the two germline ends. CDR3 length: 14 amino acids. Germline CDR1 is LNHDA and CDR2 is SQIVND (reference sequence). For the CDR3, the DNA is TGTGCCAGTTCAGGTGTGACGGGCAATCAGCCCCAGCATTTT. Its protein product is CASSGVTGNQPQHF.